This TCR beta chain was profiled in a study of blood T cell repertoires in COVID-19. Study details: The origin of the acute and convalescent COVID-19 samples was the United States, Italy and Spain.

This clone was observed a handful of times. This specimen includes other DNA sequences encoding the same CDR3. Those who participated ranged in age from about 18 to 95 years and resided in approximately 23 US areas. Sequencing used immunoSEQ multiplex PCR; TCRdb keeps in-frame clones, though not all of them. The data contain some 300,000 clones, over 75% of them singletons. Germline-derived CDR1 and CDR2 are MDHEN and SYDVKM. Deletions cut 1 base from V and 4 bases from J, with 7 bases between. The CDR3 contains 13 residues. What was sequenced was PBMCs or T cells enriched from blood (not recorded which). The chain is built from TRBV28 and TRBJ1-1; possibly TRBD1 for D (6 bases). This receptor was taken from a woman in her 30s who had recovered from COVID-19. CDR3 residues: CASSLLGGTEAFF. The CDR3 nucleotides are TGTGCCAGCAGTTTATTAGGGGGCACTGAAGCTTTCTTT.